These 28 T cell receptor beta chains were all obtained from the same sample, sequenced in a study of spatial heterogeneity in lung cancer. A single record per CDR3 protein comes from TCRdb applying MiXCR to the 5' RACE reads. The sample has 50,000 to 65,000 distinct CDR3 sequences; approximately 8% are singletons. The time point: sample taken at primary tumor resection. The input material, whole RNA from tumor, nontumor lung or frozen PBMC, was sequenced unsorted. The sample here was PBMCs, taken at surgery. These receptors were obtained from a female donor with early-stage non-small cell lung cancer.

There are many counts of this clonotype. This chain joins TRBV27 and TRBJ2-3; no definite D call. The V gene lost 5 bases and the J gene lost 3 bases, with 12 bases spanning the gap. The germline V gene has CDR1 MNHEY and CDR2 SMNVEV (reference sequence). CDR3 length equals 14 residues. The CDR3 nucleotides read TGTGCCAGCAGTCTAACTACCCCTACAGATACGCAGTATTTT. Translated, it gives CASSLTTPTDTQYF.

The CDR3 sequence is CASSQTGPSYGYTF. CDR3 nucleotides: TGTGCCAGCAGTCAGACAGGGCCTAGCTATGGCTACACCTTC. This chain joins TRBV28 and TRBJ1-2; 7 nucleotides align to TRBD1. CDR1 MDHEN and CDR2 SYDVKM come from the germline V gene. J lost 4 bases, V lost 5 bases, and 7 bases had no gene match. The CDR3 runs 14 residues.

CDR3 amino acids: CASSPGRSREKLFF. The CDR3 DNA reads TGTGCCAGCAGTCCAGGGCGGTCAAGGGAAAAACTGTTTTTT. The V call is TRBV6-5, the J call TRBJ1-4; the D gene is possibly TRBD1 (5 bases). This CDR3 spans 14 amino acids. V lost 5 bases to trimming and J lost 8 bases, with 15 bases between them. Germline V gene lookup returns CDR1 MNHEY and CDR2 SVGAGI.

The table lists this clonotype with a few counts. V usage is TRBV29-1 and J usage is TRBJ2-1; tentatively, D is TRBD1 or TRBD2 (6 bases each). The CDR3 length is 17 residues. CDR1 and CDR2 from the germline V gene are SQVTM and ANQGSEA. Trimming left V 7 bases short and J 0 bases short, with 22 bases between. CDR3 sequence (DNA): TGCAGCGCCCCGCGGAGGGGGACTTCGAGCTCCTACAATGAGCAGTTCTTC. This codes for CSAPRRGTSSSYNEQFF.

The chain recombines TRBV7-6 with TRBJ2-1, with 8 bases aligning to TRBD1. This CDR3 is built from 13 residues. V trimming: 5 bases; J trimming: 8 bases; junction bases outside the gene matches: 5. In germline, CDR1 is SGHVS, CDR2 FNYEAQ. The CDR3 spells CASSPDREDEQFF. In DNA form, the CDR3 reads TGTGCCAGCAGCCCGGACAGGGAGGATGAGCAGTTCTTC.

This clonotype was seen ten or more times. The chain recombines TRBV12-5 with TRBJ2-5, with 7 nucleotides matching TRBD1. This CDR3 region has 15 residues. The trim removed 0 bases at V and 1 base at J, leaving 2 bases unmatched. Germline values: CDR1 LGHNT, CDR2 FRNRAP. CDR3 DNA: TGTGCTAGTGGTTTGGTCCGGGACAGCCAAGAGACCCAGTACTTC. Encoded protein: CASGLVRDSQETQYF.

The rearrangement joins TRBV3-1 to TRBJ2-7, with a weak D call TRBD2 (5 bases). The CDR3 covers 14 residues. V was pared by 1 base and J by 1 base, with 8 bases between. Per the germline V gene, CDR1 is LGHDT and CDR2 is YNNKEL (reference sequence). CDR3 sequence: CASSQARASYEQYF. CDR3 DNA sequence: TGTGCCAGCAGCCAAGCGAGGGCTTCCTACGAGCAGTACTTC.

The chain has TRBV4-2 and TRBJ2-5; TRBD2 aligns across 9 bases. The germline CDR1 and CDR2 sequences are LGHNA and YNFKEQ. J gave up 1 base and V 4 bases, and 4 bases lay outside the gene matches. The CDR3 has 15 amino acids. The CDR3 protein is CASSPSSGGQETQYF. The CDR3 DNA is TGTGCCAGCAGCCCAAGTAGCGGGGGCCAAGAGACCCAGTACTTC.

This clonotype was observed once. The V and J genes are TRBV6-6 and TRBJ2-3, with 9 positions matching TRBD1. The CDR3 spans 17 residues. Germline lookup yields CDR1 MNHNY and CDR2 SVGAGI (reference sequence). Trimming at V came to 8 bases and at J to 3 bases, leaving 15 bases not matched to a gene. CDR3 loop: CASSPEQGAGGTDTQYF. The CDR3 DNA follows: TGTGCCAGCTCACCGGAACAGGGGGCAGGTGGAACAGATACGCAGTATTTT.

This chain links TRBV28 with TRBJ1-2, with D unclear. With 11 bases removed from V and 4 bases from J, the gap between germline ends came to 11 bases. CDR1 is MDHEN and CDR2 is SYDVKM in the germline V gene. The CDR3 totals 11 residues. The CDR3 here is CAPPEGYGYTF. The DNA for the CDR3 is TGTGCCCCCCCGGAGGGCTATGGCTACACCTTC.

CDR3 residues: CASSETGKNQPQHF. In DNA, the CDR3 is TGTGCCAGCAGTGAGACAGGGAAAAATCAGCCCCAGCATTTT. The rearrangement links TRBV12-3 or TRBV12-4 to TRBJ1-5, with 7 bases fitting TRBD1. The V gene end was trimmed by 5 bases and the J gene end by 4 bases; junction bases not matched to a gene: 5. The CDR3 spans 14 residues.

This clonotype was observed a few times. The V gene is TRBV6-4, the J gene TRBJ1-5, with TRBD1 identical over 10 bases. With 7 bases clipped from V and 4 bases from J, the junction kept 4 bases outside the gene matches. The CDR3 consists of 14 residues. In germline, CDR1 is MRHNA, CDR2 SNTAGT. The CDR3: CASIPGQGNQPQHF. As DNA, the CDR3 is TGTGCCAGCATTCCGGGACAGGGGAATCAGCCCCAGCATTTT.

This clonotype was recorded at least ten times. The rearrangement joins TRBV7-9 to TRBJ2-7; no reliable D call. Germline values: CDR1 SEHNR, CDR2 FQNEAQ (reference sequence). The CDR3 consists of 13 residues. Trimming pared 5 bases from V and 5 bases from J, leaving 13 bases between. CDR3: CASSRWGEHEQYF. The CDR3 DNA reads TGTGCCAGCAGCCGCTGGGGTGAGCACGAGCAGTACTTC.

This clonotype was detected ten times or more. The V call is TRBV15, the J call TRBJ2-5; maybe TRBD1 (7 bases). Looked up from germline, CDR1 is LNHNV and CDR2 is YYDKDF (reference sequence). This CDR3 has 14 amino acids. Between the trimmed V and J ends, which lost 4 bases and 3 bases, there was a span of 12 bases. CDR3 bases: TGTGCCACCAGCACACCCAGGGGGGAAGAGACCCAGTACTTC. It encodes CATSTPRGEETQYF.

This clonotype came up a few times. The chain carries TRBV4-2 and TRBJ1-6; 8 nucleotides line up with TRBD1. CDR3 length equals 14 residues. CDR1 is LGHNA and CDR2 is YNFKEQ in the germline V gene. Trimming removed 4 bases from V and 11 bases from J; junction bases left unmatched: 7. This CDR3 is CASSPGQGDPPLHF. The CDR3 bases are TGTGCCAGCAGCCCAGGACAGGGCGATCCACCCCTCCACTTT.

V and J are TRBV10-2 and TRBJ2-5; D call uncertain. The germline V gene has CDR1 WSHSY and CDR2 SAAADI. The CDR3 totals 11 residues. The V gene lost 4 bases and the J gene lost 1 base, with 1 base spanning the gap. The CDR3 DNA reads TGCGCCAGCAGTGCCCAAGAGACCCAGTACTTC. Its translation is CASSAQETQYF.

This clonotype was recorded a few times. The chain is built from TRBV20-1 and TRBJ1-2, with a tentative D call TRBD1 (6 bases). Looked up from germline, CDR1 is DFQATT and CDR2 is SNEGSKA (reference sequence). This CDR3 spans 14 amino acids. Trimming shortened V by 2 bases and J by 2 bases, and 12 bases separated the two germline ends. The CDR3 DNA reads as TGCAGTGCTAGACGGGACATAGCCAACTATGGCTACACCTTC. Translation: CSARRDIANYGYTF.

This clonotype was observed a few times. V is TRBV21-1 and J is TRBJ2-1; TRBD2, the table's D call, lacks a check against the DNA. TRBV21-1 is classified as a pseudogene. The CDR3 consists of 18 residues. The DNA of the CDR3 is TGTGCCAGCAGACGACTAGCGGAAACTTTACGTTTACAAAATGAGCAGTTCTTC. Its translation: CASRRLAETLRLQNEQFF.

This clonotype was seen only a few times. The rearrangement links TRBV2 to TRBJ2-5, with 8 bases matching TRBD2. Germline V gives CDR1 SNHLY, CDR2 FYNNEI. This CDR3 is built from 15 residues. Trimming took 4 bases from V and 5 from J; bases not matched to a gene: 9. The CDR3 loop reads CASSAAPAGVETQYF. DNA for the CDR3: TGTGCCAGCAGTGCCGCTCCAGCGGGAGTGGAGACCCAGTACTTC.

This chain connects TRBV2 to TRBJ2-7; 10 bases agree with TRBD1. This CDR3 is built from 15 residues. From germline, CDR1 is SNHLY and CDR2 FYNNEI. J lost 5 bases, V lost 5 bases, and 9 bases had no gene match. The CDR3 sequence: CASSYSGTGAHEQYF. The CDR3 region has the DNA TGTGCCAGCAGTTACTCCGGGACAGGGGCGCACGAGCAGTACTTC.

This clonotype was detected many times. The chain employs TRBV29-1 and TRBJ2-3, with 7 nucleotides matching TRBD2. The CDR3 has 15 amino acids. Trimming took 3 bases from V and 1 from J; bases not matched to a gene: 7. Germline assignment: CDR1 SQVTM and CDR2 ANQGSEA. Here the CDR3 reads CSVDLGGGRTDTQYF. The DNA for the CDR3 is TGCAGCGTTGATCTGGGCGGGGGTCGCACAGATACGCAGTATTTT.

The rearrangement links TRBV5-4 to TRBJ1-2; maybe TRBD1 (5 bases). With 3 bases removed from V and 3 bases from J, the gap between germline ends came to 9 bases. The CDR3 runs to 13 residues. Germline loops: CDR1 SGHNT, CDR2 YYREEE (reference sequence). In DNA form, the CDR3 reads TGTGCCAGCAGCTCAGTGGGGGACTATGGCTACACCTTC. Its translation is CASSSVGDYGYTF.

Concerning this clonotype: A much larger clone differs from this one at a single base, so this may be a read error. This rearrangement joins TRBV5-1 to TRBJ1-1; D unclear. This CDR3 has 14 residues. CDR1 and CDR2 (germline): SGHRS, YFSETQ. As DNA, the CDR3 is TGCGCCAGCAACCCTTTGTCTGGAGACACTGAAGCTTTGTTT. Translating gives CASNPLSGDTEALF.

This clonotype came up many times. This rearrangement joins TRBV28 to TRBJ2-3, with D perhaps matching TRBD2 (5 bases). V shed 2 bases and J shed 2 bases, with 14 bases lying between them. The CDR3 loop spans 16 amino acids. CDR1 is MDHEN and CDR2 is SYDVKM in the germline V gene. CDR3 loop: CASSLIGERNTDTQYF. DNA of the CDR3: TGTGCCAGCAGTTTAATAGGCGAGCGGAACACAGATACGCAGTATTTT.

This clonotype was counted only a few times. The genes are TRBV3-1 and TRBJ2-5, with D possibly being TRBD1 (5 bases). The CDR3 loop spans 15 amino acids. V lost 0 bases and J 5 bases, leaving 13 bases between the germline ends. Germline V gene data show CDR1 as LGHDT and CDR2 as YNNKEL (reference sequence). CDR3 residues: CASSQDGAVWETQYF. The CDR3 DNA follows: TGTGCCAGCAGCCAAGATGGGGCGGTGTGGGAGACCCAGTACTTC.

This clonotype was recorded a few times. The genes are TRBV5-4 and TRBJ2-1; TRBD2 matches at 7 bases. The germline V gene has CDR1 SGHNT and CDR2 YYREEE (reference sequence). V shed 4 bases, J shed 3 bases, and the junction held 10 bases outside the gene matches. The CDR3 is made up of 16 amino acids. DNA for the CDR3: TGTGCCAGCAGCACTCCGTGGGCGGGAGACTACAATGAGCAGTTCTTC. The encoded protein is CASSTPWAGDYNEQFF. The complete variable domain, with remaining parts taken from reference TRBV5-4 and TRBJ2-1, reads ETGVTQSPTHLIKTRGQQVTLRCSSQSGHNTVSWYQQALGQGPQFIFQYYREEENGRGNFPPRFSGLQFPNYSSELNVNALELDDSALYLCASSTPWAGDYNEQFFGPGTRLTVL.

There are a few counts of this clonotype. The V and J genes are TRBV6-1 and TRBJ1-5, with 10 bases aligning to TRBD1. V was clipped by 6 bases and J by 5 bases; unmatched bases: 10. Germline assignment: CDR1 MNHNS and CDR2 SASEGT. The CDR3 consists of 16 residues. The CDR3 sequence is CASRRSGQGPDQPQHF. The CDR3 DNA sequence: TGTGCCAGCAGACGATCGGGACAGGGGCCTGATCAGCCCCAGCATTTT.

In this sample, this clonotype turned up many times. This chain joins TRBV21-1 and TRBJ2-7. TRBV21-1 is classified as a pseudogene. This CDR3 has 13 amino acids. The CDR3 DNA follows: TGTGCCAGCAGCAAAGAATCGACCTACGAGCAGTACGTC. As protein: CASSKESTYEQYV.